The clone carrying this T cell receptor beta chain was found many times. Antigen unknown. The source of the sample is a study of T cell repertoires in cytomegalovirus infection. Looking at the study overall: Alongside well-studied HLA-B-restricted CMV epitopes, recently identified HLA-C-restricted CMV epitopes were also used. Public TCR beta signatures marked donors with CMV infection and the matching HLA.

TCRdb recomputed calls from the reads with MiXCR, one row per CDR3 protein. The table shows about half a million distinct CDR3 sequences, with roughly a third occurring only once. Broader study findings: CMV-specific HLA-C-restricted TCR beta clonotypes dominated the ex vivo response. Cumulated frequencies of public TCR beta families served to identify carriers of CMV plus the relevant HLA.

The germline V gene has CDR1 SGHTA and CDR2 FQGNSA. Unmatched junction bases numbered 7, after V lost 5 bases and J lost 5 bases. The CDR3 is 15 amino acids. This sequence joins TRBV7-2 and TRBJ2-2; 8 nucleotides agree with TRBD1. The sequence came from a human donor in good health (CMV status not recorded). Some clones in this sample may be carry-over from other donors' samples. The sample in question was cultured PBMCs, obtained from culture after CMV antigen stimulation. The CDR3 DNA is TGTGCCAGCAGCCTCAGGGGGCAATATACCGGGGAGCTGTTTTTT. It specifies CASSLRGQYTGELFF.